Listed below are T cell receptor beta chains from one sample, sequenced in a study of blood T cell repertoires in COVID-19. The data were produced by immunoSEQ multiplex PCR, yet TCRdb's version contains in-frame clones alone and is incomplete. The sample holds 250,000 to 300,000 clones; more than 80% are singletons and the top ten take roughly 3.3%. Sequenced: peripheral blood. The receptors originated from a woman aged 40 to 50 with acute or convalescent COVID-19. CDR3s include the opening cysteine and the closing phenylalanine or tryptophan. A D gene is named only where the DNA matches it firmly. Clone sizes are given selectively: once, few, many, or a class where the clone is expanded.

j_call d_call v_call clone_size cdr3_nt cdr3_aa
TRBJ2-1 TRBD2 TRBV10-2 once TGCGCCAGCAGTGAGACCCCCGAGACTAGCAATATATACAATGAGCAGTTCTTC CASSETPETSNIYNEQFF
TRBJ1-1 NA TRBV28 NA TGTGCCAGCAGTCCCGCATCGGGGGAGAATGGTGAAGCTTTCTTT CASSPASGENGEAFF
TRBJ1-1 NA TRBV12-5 NA TGTGCTAGTGGTTTGGTAGGGGACACTGAAGCTTTCTTT CASGLVGDTEAFF
TRBJ1-1 NA TRBV19 NA TGTGCCAGTGTTTCGGGGGGGAACACTGAAGCTTTCTTT CASVSGGNTEAFF
TRBJ1-4 TRBD1 TRBV6-1 NA TGTGCCAGCAGTGCCAGACAGGGGAGAAGGGATGAAAAACTGTTTTTT CASSARQGRRDEKLFF
TRBJ1-1 NA TRBV18 NA TGTGCCAGCGTCAACTCAGGGATGAACACTGAAGCTTTCTTT CASVNSGMNTEAFF
TRBJ1-1 NA TRBV7-2 once TGTGCCAGCAGCTCCGGACAGCTGAACACTGAAGCTTTCTTT CASSSGQLNTEAFF
TRBJ1-5 TRBD1 TRBV19 NA TGTGCCAGTAGTATGAGGGGGCGGGAGCCCCAGCATTTT CASSMRGREPQHF
TRBJ1-5 NA TRBV28 NA TGTGCCAGCACTAGCTGGGGGCGCGATTATCAGCCCCAGCATTTT CASTSWGRDYQPQHF
TRBJ2-3 TRBD2 TRBV24-1 NA TGTGCCACCAGTGATCGGACTAGCGGGGGGACCAAAGCAGATACGCAGTATTTT CATSDRTSGGTKADTQYF
TRBJ1-2 TRBD1 TRBV5-1 NA TGCGCCAGCAGCTCCGGGACAGGGGTCCCCTATGGCTACACCTTC CASSSGTGVPYGYTF
TRBJ2-1 NA TRBV2 NA TGTGCCAGCAGTGAAGCCCTGGCGGGTTCTTACAATGAGCAGTTCTTC CASSEALAGSYNEQFF
TRBJ2-5 TRBD1 TRBV10-3 NA TGTGCCATCAGTGAGAGGGGACAGGAGACCCAGTACTTC CAISERGQETQYF
TRBJ2-5 NA TRBV4-2 NA TGTGCCAGCAGCCAAGGGGACTCCCAAGAGACCCAGTACTTC CASSQGDSQETQYF
TRBJ1-1 NA TRBV15 NA TGTGCCACCAGCAGAGTATGGGGAAGGGGCCTGAACACTGAAGCTTTCTTT CATSRVWGRGLNTEAFF
TRBJ1-5 NA TRBV19 NA TGTGCCAGTAGTATCTCGACAGGCTATAGCAATCAGCCCCAGCATTTT CASSISTGYSNQPQHF
TRBJ2-2 NA TRBV27 NA TGTGCCAGCAGTTTTCAGAGGGCCGGGGAGCTGTTTTTT CASSFQRAGELFF
TRBJ2-5 NA TRBV5-1 NA TGCGCCAGCAGCTTGGCCTATACTCCTGAAGAGACCCAGTACTTC CASSLAYTPEETQYF
TRBJ1-2 TRBD1 TRBV5-1 NA TGCGCCAGCAGCCATCGGACAGGTTCCAACTATGGCTACACCTTC CASSHRTGSNYGYTF
TRBJ2-5 NA TRBV30 NA TGTGCCTGGAGCCCGGTGGCGGGGAGAGAGACCCAGTACTTC CAWSPVAGRETQYF
TRBJ2-5 NA TRBV18 NA TGTGCCAGCTCACCACCAGGGGCCCTGAAAGAGACCCAGTACTTC CASSPPGALKETQYF
TRBJ2-2 NA TRBV2 NA TGTGCCAGCAGCGAGGGGACAAGGAGGACCGGGGAGCTGTTTTTT CASSEGTRRTGELFF
TRBJ1-2 NA TRBV9 once TGTGCCAGCAGCGTAGCCCAAAGTGTGGGTGAGGGACTCGGTTATGGCTACACCTTC CASSVAQSVGEGLGYGYTF
TRBJ1-5 TRBD1 TRBV25-1 NA TGTGCCAGCACTGACAGGGGTAATCAGCCCCAGCATTTT CASTDRGNQPQHF
TRBJ2-1 NA TRBV7-2 NA TGTGCCAGCAGCTTAAATCTAGATGAGCAGTTCTTC CASSLNLDEQFF
TRBJ2-2 NA TRBV3-1/TRBV3-2 NA TGTGCCAGCAGCCTAGGGGGGGTCATCGGGGAGCTGTTTTTT CASSLGGVIGELFF
TRBJ2-5 NA TRBV4-2 NA TGTGCCAGCAGCCAAGATCTAACTGGTTGGGAGACCCAGTACTTC CASSQDLTGWETQYF
TRBJ1-1 TRBD1 TRBV28 NA TGTGCCAGCTCGGCAGGGGGTAACACTGAAGCTTTCTTT CASSAGGNTEAFF
TRBJ1-1 TRBD1 TRBV5-1 few TGCGCCAGCAGCCGGACAGGGCTAGGGAACACTGAAGCTTTCTTT CASSRTGLGNTEAFF
TRBJ2-3 TRBD2 TRBV7-3 NA TGTGCCAGCAGCTTGGGGACTAGCGGGGGTGCAGATACGCAGTATTTT CASSLGTSGGADTQYF
TRBJ2-5 TRBD2 TRBV5-4 NA TGTGCCAGCAGCTTGGGACTAGCGGGGGGGCAAGAGACCCAGTACTTC CASSLGLAGGQETQYF
TRBJ1-2 NA TRBV7-2 NA TGTGCCAGCAGCCTGACAGCAACCCTCTATGGCTACACCTTC CASSLTATLYGYTF
TRBJ2-4 TRBD2 TRBV7-2 NA TGTGCCAGCAGACCCAGCGGGCGGGGGGGCTTGGACATTCAGTACTTC CASRPSGRGGLDIQYF
TRBJ2-2 NA TRBV3-1/TRBV3-2 once TGTGCCAGCAGCCGGAACTCCAGGGGCAGCAGGGAGCTGTTTTTT CASSRNSRGSRELFF
TRBJ1-2 NA TRBV12-3/TRBV12-4 NA TGTGCCAGCAAGAGGGAAGTGTATGGCTACACCTTC CASKREVYGYTF
TRBJ1-2 TRBD1 TRBV27 NA TGTGCCAGCGGCCCCACAGGGGGCGCGTTCTATGGCTACACCTTC CASGPTGGAFYGYTF
TRBJ2-1 NA TRBV5-1 NA TGCGCCAGCAGTTCGGGAACTTCCTACAATGAGCAGTTCTTC CASSSGTSYNEQFF
TRBJ2-5 NA TRBV5-8 NA TGTGCCAGCAGCCCCGGTACTACCCAAGAGACCCAGTACTTC CASSPGTTQETQYF
TRBJ1-1 NA TRBV6-5 NA TGTGCCAGCAGTTACCGTCAGATCACTGAAGCTTTCTTT CASSYRQITEAFF
TRBJ2-1 NA TRBV24-1 NA TGTGCCACCAGTGATCAGGGTTCCTACAATGAGCAGTTCTTC CATSDQGSYNEQFF
TRBJ1-4 TRBD1 TRBV9 NA TGTGCCAGCAGCCGCAGTCGGACAGGGGCTAATGAAAAACTGTTTTTT CASSRSRTGANEKLFF
TRBJ1-2 TRBD1 TRBV9 NA TGTGCCAGCAGCGCCTTCCTCGACAGGGGCGGGGGTTATGGCTACACCTTC CASSAFLDRGGGYGYTF
TRBJ1-2 TRBD1 TRBV19 NA TGTGCCAGTAGTATACTCGACAGGGGAAACTATGGCTACACCTTC CASSILDRGNYGYTF